Each of the 18 T cell receptor beta chains below was sequenced from the same sample in a study of PD-1 blockade in classical Hodgkin lymphoma. The time point: cycle 4 day 1 (C4D1), after 6 weeks of nivolumab. Every patient relapsed after autologous stem cell transplantation, and brentuximab vedotin exposure varied. Assay: immunoSEQ multiplex PCR; the TCRdb copy retains only in-frame clones and omits some. This table holds about 96,000 clones, under 95% found once. Here the sequenced sample was peripheral blood mononuclear cells (PBMCs), taken before the fourth cycle of nivolumab. These receptors were collected from a human donor with classical Hodgkin lymphoma.

The rearrangement joins TRBV9 to TRBJ2-5; D may be TRBD1 (6 bases). There are 14 residues in the CDR3. CDR1 is SGDLS, CDR2 YYNGEE, per germline. The V gene lost 4 bases and the J gene lost 2 bases, with 12 bases spanning the gap. This CDR3 is CASSPQDSQETQYF. For the CDR3, the DNA is TGTGCCAGCAGCCCCCAGGACAGTCAAGAGACCCAGTACTTC.

Only a few counts were recorded for this clone. This chain connects TRBV28 to TRBJ1-5, with 11 bases fitting TRBD1. V lost 4 bases, J lost 6 bases, and 2 bases stayed unmatched. Looked up from germline, CDR1 is MDHEN and CDR2 is SYDVKM. This CDR3 is built from 14 residues. As DNA, the CDR3 is TGTGCCAGCAGTTGGGACAGGGGGTTTCAGCCCCAGCATTTT. Protein product: CASSWDRGFQPQHF.

This sequence joins TRBV21-1 and TRBJ2-1; TRBD2 was called by the table and not checked on the DNA. TRBV21-1 is a known pseudogene. The CDR3 is 19 residues long. The CDR3 loop is CASRPRGGRSFVNENEQFF. As DNA, the CDR3 is TGTGCCAGCAGACCAAGGGGCGGGAGGTCTTTTGTCAACGAAAATGAGCAGTTCTTC.

The chain has TRBV7-6 and TRBJ2-5; D ambiguous. V lost 2 bases and J lost 9, with 16 bases in between. The CDR3 is 14 residues long. Per the germline V gene, CDR1 is SGHVS and CDR2 is FNYEAQ. The CDR3, as DNA: TGTGCCAGCAGCTTATCCGCCTACCTACGGGCCCAGTACTTC. Protein product: CASSLSAYLRAQYF.

This clone occurred once. The rearrangement links TRBV28 to TRBJ2-1; 7 bases are a match to TRBD1. V dropped 9 bases and J dropped 3; count of bases not matched to a gene: 14. There are 16 residues in the CDR3. The germline CDR1 and CDR2 sequences are MDHEN and SYDVKM. The CDR3 DNA sequence: TGTGCCAGTTGGGGCACAGGGGACGGCTACTACAATGAGCAGTTCTTC. Amino acid sequence: CASWGTGDGYYNEQFF.

Only one count was recorded for this clone. The J gene is TRBJ1-2, the V gene TRBV13; D is uncertain. Germline CDR1 is PRHDT and CDR2 is FYEKMQ (reference sequence). The V and J ends lost 0 bases and 6 bases respectively, with 11 bases between them. The CDR3 runs 14 residues. CDR3 loop: CASSLGRELHGYTF. The CDR3 coding sequence is TGTGCCAGCAGCTTAGGGCGGGAGCTTCATGGCTACACCTTC.

The chain is built from TRBV9 and TRBJ2-1; D is unclear. This CDR3 has 10 residues. Trimming cost V 3 bases and J 7 bases, with 2 bases left between them. Germline-derived CDR1 and CDR2 are SGDLS and YYNGEE. CDR3 sequence (DNA): TGTGCCAGCAGCGGAAATGAGCAGTTCTTC. Its protein is CASSGNEQFF.

The chain carries TRBV6-1 and TRBJ1-1, with D hard to call. The CDR3 covers 18 residues. CDR1 is MNHNS and CDR2 is SASEGT in the germline V gene. Deletions cut 4 bases from V and 1 base from J, with 22 bases between. CDR3 nucleotide sequence: TGTGCCAGCAGTGTCCGAGCTGGTGGGAGGGTGGGGAACACTGAAGCTTTCTTT. This translates into CASSVRAGGRVGNTEAFF.

CDR3 nucleotide sequence: TGCAGCGTGGGCCGCGGCAGGGGGCGCGATGGCTACACCTTC. Residues: CSVGRGRGRDGYTF. This chain links TRBV29-1 with TRBJ1-2, with 8 bases aligning to TRBD1. The CDR3 totals 14 residues. J lost 6 bases, V lost 6 bases, and 12 bases had no gene match. The germline gives CDR1 SQVTM, CDR2 ANQGSEA. The variable domain in full, completed from reference TRBV29-1 and TRBJ1-2, reads SAVISQKPSRDICQRGTSLTIQCQVDSQVTMMFWYRQQPGQSLTLIATANQGSEATYESGFVIDKFPISRPNLTFSTLTVSNMSPEDSSIYLCSVGRGRGRDGYTFGSGTRLTVV.

Comments on this clone: The same CDR3 is also encoded by other DNA sequences in this sample. This rearrangement joins TRBV11-2 to TRBJ2-5; D ambiguous. V lost 0 bases to trimming and J lost 3 bases, with 5 bases between them. This CDR3 contains 13 residues. CDR1 SGHAT and CDR2 FQNNGV come from the germline V gene. The CDR3 DNA sequence: TGTGCCAGCAGCTTAGATAGAGAAGAGACCCAGTACTTC. Translation gives CASSLDREETQYF. Supplemented by reference TRBV11-2 and TRBJ2-5, the full variable domain reads EAGVAQSPRYKIIEKRQSVAFWCNPISGHATLYWYQQILGQGPKLLIQFQNNGVVDDSQLPKDRFSAERLKGVDSTLKIQPAKLEDSAVYLCASSLDREETQYFGPGTRLLVL.

This chain uses TRBV5-1 with TRBJ2-1; 9 nucleotides line up with TRBD2. The germline CDR1 and CDR2 sequences are SGHRS and YFSETQ. The junction had 4 bases not matched to a gene; V was cut back by 0 bases and J by 6 bases. This CDR3 spans 15 amino acids. CDR3 nucleotide sequence: TGCGCCAGCAGCTTGGTGCCTAGCGGGACCAATGAGCAGTTCTTC. Translation gives CASSLVPSGTNEQFF.

The chain is built from TRBV28 and TRBJ2-4; 8 bases match TRBD2. This CDR3 spans 18 amino acids. V lost 6 bases, J lost 9 bases, and 22 bases stayed unmatched. CDR1 and CDR2 (germline): MDHEN, SYDVKM. The CDR3, as DNA: TGTGCCAGCAGGACCGCCGGGGGGGAGAACGGGGCTAGGGGCATTCAGTACTTC. It yields the protein CASRTAGGENGARGIQYF.

The V call is TRBV9, the J call TRBJ2-5; 9 bases line up with TRBD2. There are 16 residues in the CDR3. Germline CDR1 reads SGDLS; CDR2 reads YYNGEE. With 1 base clipped from V and 5 bases from J, the junction kept 9 bases outside the gene matches. This chain's CDR3 is CASSVPSGKARETQYF. CDR3 in DNA: TGTGCCAGCAGCGTACCTAGCGGGAAAGCACGGGAGACCCAGTACTTC.

This chain links TRBV6-4 with TRBJ2-7; D not certain. The CDR3 runs to 14 residues. Trimming left V 7 bases short and J 5 bases short, with 18 bases between. The germline V gene encodes CDR1 MRHNA and CDR2 SNTAGT. CDR3 loop: CASIAQNPLNEQYF. The CDR3 nucleotides read TGTGCCAGCATAGCCCAGAACCCCCTCAACGAGCAGTACTTC.

The rearrangement uses TRBV6-5 and TRBJ1-4; tentative D call: TRBD1 (5 bases). CDR1 and CDR2 (germline): MNHEY, SVGAGI. The CDR3 sequence is 15 residues long. Trimming cost V 6 bases and J 8 bases, with 19 bases left between them. DNA for the CDR3: TGTGCCAGCAGAGAGTTAGGGGAATCGGCCGAAAAACTGTTTTTT. Protein product: CASRELGESAEKLFF.

The rearrangement joins TRBV4-1 to TRBJ2-2; D remains ambiguous. The CDR3 length is 15 residues. CDR1 is MGHRA and CDR2 is YSYEKL in the germline V gene. The V and J ends lost 1 base and 1 base respectively, with 7 bases between them. The CDR3 here is CASSQVLMNTGELFF. CDR3 sequence (DNA): TGCGCCAGCAGCCAAGTCCTTATGAACACCGGGGAGCTGTTTTTT.

The chain is built from TRBV6-5 and TRBJ2-7, with D possibly being TRBD1 (5 bases). This CDR3 comprises 14 residues. V was trimmed by 2 bases and J by 6 bases, leaving 14 bases between them. Germline lookup yields CDR1 MNHEY and CDR2 SVGAGI. CDR3 coding DNA: TGTGCCAGCAGTTACGGGGCGGTGGCAGTCGAGCAGTACTTC. The encoded protein is CASSYGAVAVEQYF.

The chain couples TRBV4-1 to TRBJ2-5, with TRBD1 identical over 12 bases. V was pared by 3 bases and J by 3 bases, with 8 bases of the junction left unmatched. Germline loops: CDR1 MGHRA, CDR2 YSYEKL. The CDR3 loop spans 17 amino acids. CDR3 sequence: CASSHPGQGAREETQYF. CDR3 DNA sequence: TGCGCCAGCAGCCACCCGGGACAGGGGGCGCGCGAAGAGACCCAGTACTTC.